The table lists the clone carrying this T cell receptor beta chain with many counts. Unique molecular identifiers were incorporated during preparation of the TCRbeta library. TCRdb fed the PCR reads into MiXCR, producing one record per CDR3 protein. This sample yields around 380,000 distinct CDR3 sequences, of which approximately 11% are seen a single time; 4.5% to 6.5% belongs to the top ten. The sample comes from a study of T-cell reconstitution after alpha-beta-depleted transplantation in children. The sample was PBMCs from the stem cell graft donor, taken from the stem cell graft. This clonotype was obtained from a human donor who donated a stem cell graft to a child with acute myeloid leukemia.

Here the CDR3 reads CSVEGSGGYEQYF. The CDR3 bases are TGCAGCGTTGAAGGCTCAGGGGGTTACGAGCAGTACTTC. The chain is built from TRBV29-1 and TRBJ2-7; 7 bases are shared with TRBD1. V lost 1 base to trimming and J lost 4 bases; unmatched junction nucleotides: 4. The CDR3 length is 13 residues. CDR1 and CDR2 from the germline V gene are SQVTM and ANQGSEA.